Below, 31 T cell receptor beta chains from the same sample are listed, as sequenced in a study of blood T cells in healthy people across ages. A J-beta primer mix and a sample-barcoded 5' primer were used in a second PCR of roughly 7 to 12 cycles. TCRdb analysed the 5' RACE reads with MiXCR anew, one entry per CDR3 protein. Found here are some 1.8 million distinct CDR3 sequences, approximately 39% of them singletons; the top ten hold 20% to 25%. The specimen sequenced was blood. These receptors all come from a human donor in good health.

The chain recombines TRBV20-1 with TRBJ2-1; 10 bases are a match to TRBD1. J gave up 6 bases and V 6 bases, and 8 bases lay outside the gene matches. Germline lookup yields CDR1 DFQATT and CDR2 SNEGSKA (reference sequence). The CDR3 is 14 residues long. CDR3 sequence reads: CSARGGQGPNEQFF. The CDR3 DNA reads as TGCAGTGCCCGGGGGGGACAGGGGCCCAATGAGCAGTTCTTC.

CDR3 bases: TGCAGTGCTAGATTGTACAGGGAGAGCGGGGAGCTGTTTTTT. Translating it yields CSARLYRESGELFF. The rearrangement links TRBV20-1 to TRBJ2-2; maybe TRBD1 (6 bases). Germline V gene sequence: CDR1 DFQATT, CDR2 SNEGSKA (reference sequence). Deletions cut 2 bases from V and 7 bases from J, with 14 bases between. The CDR3 is 14 residues long.

This clonotype has ten or more counts. The J gene is TRBJ2-3, the V gene TRBV24-1; D assignment may be TRBD1 or TRBD2 (5 bases each). V shed 0 bases and J shed 4 bases, with 13 bases lying between them. The CDR3 has 16 residues. Germline lookup yields CDR1 KGHDR and CDR2 SFDVKD. In DNA form, the CDR3 reads TGTGCCACCAGTGATTTGGGGACCTTCACTTCAGATACGCAGTATTTT. Encoded protein: CATSDLGTFTSDTQYF.

The sample holds a few counts of this clonotype. The rearrangement uses TRBV7-2 and TRBJ1-6, with a possible D match to TRBD1 (5 bases). CDR3 length: 16 amino acids. Trimming removed 3 bases at V and 5 bases at J, with 14 bases between. Germline assignment: CDR1 SGHTA and CDR2 FQGNSA. CDR3 nucleotide sequence: TGTGCCAGCAGCTTGACAGCCGAAGCGGATAATTCACCCCTCCACTTT. Its translation is CASSLTAEADNSPLHF.

The V and J genes are TRBV6-2 or TRBV6-3 and TRBJ2-3; 7 bases align to TRBD2. J was trimmed by 5 bases and V by 7 bases; bases with no gene match: 9. CDR3 length: 14 residues. CDR1 and CDR2 (germline): MNHEY, SVGEGT. The CDR3 nucleotides read TGTGCCAGCAAGGACGCGGGGGAGTTAGATACGCAGTATTTT. Translation gives CASKDAGELDTQYF.

The chain uses TRBV6-6 and TRBJ2-5; D gene unclear. This CDR3 region has 13 residues. CDR1 is MNHNY, CDR2 SVGAGI, per germline (reference sequence). The V and J ends lost 8 bases and 3 bases respectively, with 13 bases between them. This CDR3 reads CASREMTEETQYF. CDR3 coding DNA: TGTGCCAGCCGAGAAATGACCGAAGAGACCCAGTACTTC.

About this clonotype: At one boundary the junction diverges from the germline segment, which might be a read error. The chain uses TRBV7-3 and TRBJ2-1; D possibly matches TRBD1 or TRBD2 (6 bases each). Per germline, CDR1 SGHTA and CDR2 FQGTGA. This CDR3 region has 16 residues. The CDR3 here is CTSSLLGGTTYNEQFF. The CDR3 nucleotides are TGTACCAGCAGCTTATTAGGGGGGACCACCTACAATGAGCAGTTCTTC.

There are a few counts of this clonotype. The rearrangement uses TRBV6-5 and TRBJ2-1; TRBD1 matches 8 bases. Germline-derived CDR1 and CDR2 are MNHEY and SVGAGI. CDR3 length: 15 amino acids. Trimming at V came to 6 bases and at J to 5 bases, leaving 9 bases not matched to a gene. Here the CDR3 DNA reads TGTGCCAGCAGCCTAAGGACAGGGTTGCACAATGAGCAGTTCTTC. Its translation: CASSLRTGLHNEQFF.

The V gene is TRBV7-2, the J gene TRBJ2-5; TRBD2 matches 8 bases. CDR3 length equals 16 residues. Germline V gene data show CDR1 as SGHTA and CDR2 as FQGNSA. After removal of 2 bases from V and 0 bases from J, the junction contained 5 bases not matched to a gene. This CDR3 reads CASSLSPGGYQETQYF. CDR3 DNA: TGTGCCAGCAGCTTATCGCCGGGGGGGTACCAAGAGACCCAGTACTTC.

The rearrangement links TRBV20-1 to TRBJ1-5, with D tentatively TRBD1 (6 bases). Trimming removed 3 bases from V and 6 bases from J, with 15 bases in between. CDR1 is DFQATT, CDR2 SNEGSKA, per germline (reference sequence). This CDR3 region has 14 residues. The CDR3 loop is CSAREGGARQPQHF. The DNA for the CDR3 is TGCAGTGCTAGGGAGGGGGGGGCGCGTCAGCCCCAGCATTTT.

In this sample, this clonotype turned up once. The J gene is TRBJ2-1, the V gene TRBV3-1, with 9 bases aligning to TRBD2. The CDR3 is 17 amino acids. The germline gives CDR1 LGHDT, CDR2 YNNKEL (reference sequence). Trimming at V came to 2 bases and at J to 8 bases, leaving 13 bases not matched to a gene. The CDR3 spells CASSQTAGAGGSYEQFF. The CDR3 DNA reads as TGTGCCAGCAGCCAAACAGCGGGAGCGGGGGGTTCTTATGAGCAGTTCTTC.

The chain is built from TRBV20-1 and TRBJ1-1; D call uncertain. Germline V gene lookup returns CDR1 DFQATT and CDR2 SNEGSKA (reference sequence). The CDR3 length is 13 residues. The germline V and J ends were trimmed by 1 base and 2 bases, with 8 bases remaining between them. The CDR3 reads CSARGSVNTEAFF. The CDR3 DNA reads TGCAGTGCTAGAGGCTCTGTAAACACTGAAGCTTTCTTT.

The chain employs TRBV6-5 and TRBJ1-6; a weak D match, TRBD1 (6 bases). Germline-derived CDR1 and CDR2 are MNHEY and SVGAGI. V lost 5 bases to trimming and J lost 3 bases, with 8 bases between them. The CDR3 length is 14 residues. CDR3 protein: CASSTGNYNSPLHF. CDR3 nucleotide sequence: TGTGCCAGCAGTACAGGGAACTATAATTCACCCCTCCACTTT.

This clonotype showed up just a few times. V gene TRBV7-9 combines with J gene TRBJ2-3, with TRBD2 identical over 7 bases. Per the germline V gene, CDR1 is SEHNR and CDR2 is FQNEAQ (reference sequence). There are 15 residues in the CDR3. V lost 3 bases and J lost 3; bases outside the gene matches: 6. The CDR3 DNA reads TGTGCCAGCAGCTTTAAGCGGGGAGAGACAGATACGCAGTATTTT. Translating gives CASSFKRGETDTQYF.

Comment on this clonotype: Its ends do not fully match the called genes, so a read error is possible. The rearrangement joins TRBV5-1 to TRBJ2-6, with TRBD1 matching over 12 bases. The germline V gene encodes CDR1 SGHRS and CDR2 YFSETQ. The CDR3 totals 18 residues. The CDR3 sequence: CASSLVGTGGAGANVLPF. DNA of the CDR3: TGCGCCAGCAGCTTGGTTGGGACAGGGGGCGCTGGGGCCAACGTCCTGCCTTTC.

Only a few counts were recorded for this clonotype. The chain recombines TRBV20-1 with TRBJ1-4; perhaps TRBD1 as D (5 bases). Germline CDR1 reads DFQATT; CDR2 reads SNEGSKA (reference sequence). The CDR3 spans 11 residues. V was cut by 5 bases and J by 8 bases, with 9 bases left in between. CDR3 in amino acids: CSAGGEEKLFF. The CDR3 nucleotides read TGCAGTGCTGGGGGGGAAGAAAAACTGTTTTTT.

This chain connects TRBV12-3 or TRBV12-4 to TRBJ1-4; 7 positions match TRBD1. The CDR3 is 14 amino acids. The J segment lost 11 bases and the V segment lost 5 bases, leaving 11 bases of the junction unmatched. The DNA of the CDR3 is TGTGCCAGCAGTCGCAGGGGGTACGTGGGGAAACTGTTTTTT. Encoded protein: CASSRRGYVGKLFF.

This clonotype was seen a few times. V and J are TRBV12-3 or TRBV12-4 and TRBJ2-1; no reliable D call. The CDR3 is 14 residues long. V lost 6 bases to trimming and J lost 10 bases, with 19 bases between them. The CDR3 sequence is CASSPLPTSGEQFF. In DNA, the CDR3 is TGTGCCAGCAGCCCTCTCCCCACCTCAGGAGAGCAGTTCTTC.

The chain links TRBV7-8 to TRBJ1-5, with a weak D call TRBD1 (5 bases). The CDR3 loop spans 15 amino acids. V shed 5 bases and J shed 2 bases, with 13 bases lying between them. Germline CDR1 reads SGHVS; CDR2 reads FQNEAQ. As DNA, the CDR3 is TGTGCCAGCAGCCCAGCGTGGGGGGGCAATCAGCCCCAGCATTTT. This encodes CASSPAWGGNQPQHF.

This clonotype appeared a few times. The chain links TRBV7-9 to TRBJ1-2; no clear D gene. Germline values: CDR1 SEHNR, CDR2 FQNEAQ (reference sequence). There are 15 residues in the CDR3. The V gene lost 5 bases and the J gene lost 6 bases, with 19 bases spanning the gap. CDR3 residues: CASSLRVGISDGYTF. The DNA of the CDR3 is TGTGCCAGCAGCCTTAGGGTGGGAATTTCAGATGGCTACACCTTC. The whole variable domain, filled in from reference TRBV7-9 and TRBJ1-2, reads DTGVSQNPRHKITKRGQNVTFRCDPISEHNRLYWYRQTLGQGPEFLTYFQNEAQLEKSRLLSDRFSAERPKGSFSTLEIQRTEQGDSAMYLCASSLRVGISDGYTFGSGTRLTVV.

This clonotype has only one observation. Germline is not matched at one junction end, which may reflect a read error. The chain joins TRBV6-4 to TRBJ2-1; 10 bases are shared with TRBD2. CDR1 and CDR2 from the germline V gene are MRHNA and SNTAGT. The CDR3 contains 14 residues. CDR3 nucleotide sequence: TGTGCCGGCAGGGAGAGCGGGGGGGCCAATGAGCAGTTCTTC. Translating it yields CAGRESGGANEQFF.

This clonotype was seen only a few times. This chain joins TRBV12-3 or TRBV12-4 and TRBJ2-7; 9 bases agree with TRBD1. The junction had 8 bases not matched to a gene; V was cut back by 7 bases and J by 4 bases. CDR3 size: 14 residues. The CDR3 DNA reads TGTGCCAGCACCAGGACAGGGGCTAGGTACGAGCAGTACTTC. Encoded protein: CASTRTGARYEQYF.

In regard to this clonotype: A much bigger clone sits one base away, suggesting this may be a read error. This sequence joins TRBV12-5 and TRBJ2-7; maybe TRBD2 (5 bases). TRBJ2-1 matches the DNA end more closely, so the J call is doubtful. CDR1 and CDR2 (germline): LGHNT, FRNRAP. This CDR3 has 13 residues. The CDR3 loop reads CASGFGENYEQFF. The CDR3 region has the DNA TGTGCTAGTGGTTTTGGGGAGAACTACGAGCAGTTCTTC.

This clonotype was seen a few times. CDR3 bases: TGTGCCAGCAGTGTAGGGACAGTCTATAATTCACCCCTCCACTTT. As protein: CASSVGTVYNSPLHF. V gene TRBV27 combines with J gene TRBJ1-6, with 7 bases fitting TRBD1. CDR1 is MNHEY and CDR2 is SMNVEV in the germline V gene (reference sequence). With V trimmed by 5 bases and J by 3 bases, 4 bases remained unmatched. CDR3 length: 15 residues.

The chain joins TRBV11-3 to TRBJ2-3, with 12 bases fitting TRBD2. Germline lookup yields CDR1 SGHNT and CDR2 YENEEA. The J segment lost 3 bases and the V segment lost 4 bases, leaving 11 bases of the junction unmatched. The CDR3 contains 18 residues. The CDR3 region is CASSSEVLAGGLTDTQYF. The CDR3 region has the DNA TGTGCCAGCAGCTCCGAAGTACTAGCGGGGGGTCTAACAGATACGCAGTATTTT.

The chain joins TRBV6-1 to TRBJ2-1; 10 nucleotides match TRBD2. After removal of 5 bases from V and 6 bases from J, the junction contained 13 bases not matched to a gene. CDR1 is MNHNS, CDR2 SASEGT, per germline. The CDR3 totals 17 residues. The DNA for the CDR3 is TGTGCCAGCAGTCCCCCGGGGTCGAGCGGGGGGGCCAATGAGCAGTTCTTC. Its translation: CASSPPGSSGGANEQFF.

This clonotype was counted a few times. The chain recombines TRBV7-9 with TRBJ2-7; possibly TRBD2 for D (6 bases). Between the trimmed V and J ends, which lost 3 bases and 3 bases, there was a span of 15 bases. The CDR3 has 15 amino acids. CDR1 and CDR2 from the germline V gene are SEHNR and FQNEAQ (reference sequence). The CDR3 is CASSFPLRGIYEQYF. CDR3 in DNA: TGTGCCAGCAGCTTCCCCTTACGCGGGATCTACGAGCAGTACTTC.

This clonotype turned up a few times. The rearrangement joins TRBV6-2 or TRBV6-3 to TRBJ2-7, with 7 bases lining up with TRBD2. This CDR3 spans 15 amino acids. Trimming cost V 6 bases and J 4 bases; bases outside gene matches: 12. Germline CDR1 and CDR2: MNHEY and SVGEGT. CDR3 sequence reads: CASRPGGREEYEQYF. CDR3 nucleotide sequence: TGTGCCAGCAGACCGGGAGGACGGGAGGAATACGAGCAGTACTTC.

The rearrangement uses TRBV20-1 and TRBJ2-1; D may correspond to TRBD1 or TRBD2 (5 bases each). This CDR3 spans 15 amino acids. The V and J ends lost 2 bases and 3 bases respectively, with 14 bases between them. The V gene's germline CDR1 is DFQATT and CDR2 SNEGSKA (reference sequence). Written as DNA, the CDR3 is TGCAGTGCTAGATCCGGGACCGCACTCTACAATGAGCAGTTCTTC. This gives the protein CSARSGTALYNEQFF.

The chain recombines TRBV7-2 with TRBJ1-1; D remains ambiguous. Germline V gene sequence: CDR1 SGHTA, CDR2 FQGNSA. V was pared by 3 bases and J by 0 bases, with 11 bases between. This CDR3 has 15 residues. The CDR3 region has the DNA TGTGCCAGCAGCTTCGCCGGGGTCTTGAACACTGAAGCTTTCTTT. It yields the protein CASSFAGVLNTEAFF.

This clonotype was seen more than once but under ten times. The J gene is TRBJ1-2, the V gene TRBV4-3; D uncertain. This CDR3 has 15 amino acids. The V gene's germline CDR1 is LGHNA and CDR2 YSLEER. V was shortened by 0 bases and J by 4 bases, with 12 bases between the two germline ends. CDR3 loop: CASSQDLGSGYGYTF. CDR3 nucleotide sequence: TGCGCCAGCAGCCAAGATCTAGGCAGCGGCTATGGCTACACCTTC.